One sample yielded the 16 T cell receptor beta chains listed below, sequenced in a study of shared clonotypes between healthy human individuals. Measured with immunoSEQ multiplex PCR; TCRdb has only the in-frame clones, and not every one. Here the sample spans fewer than 1 million clones, just over 95% being singletons. Terminally differentiated effector memory CD45RA+ cells were excluded by CCR7 positive selection of CD45RO-negative cells. Sample: naive CD8+ T cells sorted from blood. The receptors were sampled from a man in his thirties or forties in good health.

The J gene is TRBJ2-2, the V gene TRBV27; D is unresolved. Germline CDR1 MNHEY, CDR2 SMNVEV (reference sequence). The CDR3 loop spans 12 amino acids. With 6 bases removed from V and 10 bases from J, the gap between germline ends came to 12 bases. CDR3 in amino acids: CASRKTAPELFF. The CDR3 DNA follows: TGTGCCAGCAGAAAAACAGCGCCGGAGCTGTTTTTT.

The chain recombines TRBV5-6 with TRBJ2-1; 8 bases are a match to TRBD2. V was pared by 0 bases and J by 3 bases, with 5 bases of the junction left unmatched. The CDR3 is 16 amino acids. The V gene's germline CDR1 is SGHDT and CDR2 YYEEEE. The CDR3 reads CASSLVTTSVYNEQFF. The CDR3 DNA sequence: TGTGCCAGCAGCTTGGTGACGACTAGCGTCTACAATGAGCAGTTCTTC.

This chain joins TRBV28 and TRBJ2-7, with D possibly matching TRBD2 (6 bases). V lost 10 bases to trimming and J lost 2 bases, with 12 bases between them. The CDR3 totals 12 residues. Germline CDR1 is MDHEN and CDR2 is SYDVKM. Written as DNA, the CDR3 is TGTGCCACTACGGGACTTACCTACGAGCAGTACTTC. Protein: CATTGLTYEQYF.

The chain links TRBV28 to TRBJ1-3, with D possibly matching TRBD1 (6 bases). Trimming stripped 4 bases from V and 0 bases from J, with 10 bases between. This CDR3 region has 15 residues. Germline V gene sequence: CDR1 MDHEN, CDR2 SYDVKM. The CDR3 is CASSSGTISGNTIYF. The CDR3, as DNA: TGTGCCAGCAGTTCAGGGACAATCTCTGGAAACACCATATATTTT.

The V call is TRBV6-5, the J call TRBJ1-4; a weak D match, TRBD1 (5 bases). In germline, CDR1 is MNHEY, CDR2 SVGAGI. This CDR3 has 13 residues. V lost 3 bases to trimming and J lost 7 bases, with 9 bases between them. This CDR3 is CASSYRGPEKLFF. The CDR3, as DNA: TGTGCCAGCAGTTATAGGGGACCTGAAAAACTGTTTTTT.

J is TRBJ2-1 and V is TRBV7-8; no definite D call. Trimming took 5 bases from V and 7 from J, leaving 15 bases between them. Germline V CDR1 and CDR2: SGHVS, FQNEAQ. The CDR3 has 14 amino acids. The CDR3 region has the DNA TGTGCCAGCAGCCCTAGTTCATGGATTAATGAGCAGTTCTTC. Its protein product is CASSPSSWINEQFF.

The J gene is TRBJ1-5, the V gene TRBV6-5, with TRBD1 identical over 9 bases. The CDR3 totals 14 residues. V shed 4 bases, J shed 4 bases, and the junction held 2 bases outside the gene matches. The germline V gene has CDR1 MNHEY and CDR2 SVGAGI. This CDR3 reads CASSWGQGNQPQHF. The CDR3 DNA is TGTGCCAGCAGTTGGGGACAGGGAAATCAGCCCCAGCATTTT.

This chain connects TRBV5-6 to TRBJ2-7; maybe TRBD1 (5 bases). The CDR3 sequence is 14 residues long. Germline V gives CDR1 SGHDT, CDR2 YYEEEE. V lost 2 bases to trimming and J lost 2 bases, with 11 bases between them. In DNA, the CDR3 is TGTGCCAGCAGCTTTATAGGGGTTACCTACGAGCAGTACTTC. This gives the protein CASSFIGVTYEQYF. Supplemented by reference TRBV5-6 and TRBJ2-7, the full variable domain reads DAGVTQSPTHLIKTRGQQVTLRCSPKSGHDTVSWYQQALGQGPQFIFQYYEEEERQRGNFPDRFSGHQFPNYSSELNVNALLLGDSALYLCASSFIGVTYEQYFGPGTRLTVT.

The V gene is TRBV29-1, the J gene TRBJ2-7; maybe TRBD2 (5 bases). The germline V gene encodes CDR1 SQVTM and CDR2 ANQGSEA. Trimming removed 4 bases at V and 5 bases at J, with 18 bases between. CDR3 size: 14 residues. DNA of the CDR3: TGCAGCGTTGCCCCCCTAGCTCTCCCGGACGAGCAGTACTTC. It yields the protein CSVAPLALPDEQYF.

The chain carries TRBV29-1 and TRBJ1-5, with D tentatively TRBD1 (6 bases). This CDR3 is built from 13 residues. Trimming stripped 5 bases from V and 8 bases from J, with 16 bases between. Per germline, CDR1 SQVTM and CDR2 ANQGSEA. CDR3: CSVYLQGREPQHF. The CDR3 region has the DNA TGCAGCGTTTATCTACAGGGAAGGGAGCCCCAGCATTTT.

The DNA for the CDR3 is TGTGCCAGCAGTGAAGCTGCTTGGGGGCCGGGAGCTTTCTTT. Amino acids: CASSEAAWGPGAFF. The chain has TRBV6-1 and TRBJ1-1; tentatively, D is TRBD1 (6 bases). CDR1 is MNHNS, CDR2 SASEGT, per germline. The CDR3 length is 14 residues. The germline V and J ends were trimmed by 0 bases and 10 bases, with 15 bases remaining between them.

The V and J genes are TRBV27 and TRBJ2-7; D is possibly TRBD2 (6 bases). In germline, CDR1 is MNHEY, CDR2 SMNVEV (reference sequence). This CDR3 is 15 amino acids long. V was cut by 6 bases and J by 5 bases, with 20 bases left in between. CDR3 residues: CASSPDYSVLDEQYF. The CDR3 bases are TGTGCCAGCAGCCCGGACTATTCGGTTTTAGACGAGCAGTACTTC.

The chain recombines TRBV7-9 with TRBJ2-7; D is undetermined. This CDR3 spans 12 amino acids. CDR1 and CDR2 (germline): SEHNR, FQNEAQ (reference sequence). Trimming took off 5 bases at V and 3 bases at J, with 8 bases between the two ends. The CDR3 nucleotides read TGTGCCAGCAGCGCCAGGAGCTACGAGCAGTACTTC. Its translation: CASSARSYEQYF. The full variable domain, in which reference TRBV7-9 and TRBJ2-7 provide the parts outside the CDR3, is DTGVSQNPRHKITKRGQNVTFRCDPISEHNRLYWYRQTLGQGPEFLTYFQNEAQLEKSRLLSDRFSAERPKGSFSTLEIQRTEQGDSAMYLCASSARSYEQYFGPGTRLTVT.

The chain employs TRBV5-1 and TRBJ2-7; D call uncertain. In germline, CDR1 is SGHRS, CDR2 YFSETQ. The length of the CDR3 is 14 residues. V lost 5 bases and J lost 0, with 12 bases in between. CDR3 nucleotide sequence: TGCGCCAGCAGACTCGGACGAACCTCCTACGAGCAGTACTTC. This sequence encodes CASRLGRTSYEQYF.

The V and J genes are TRBV9 and TRBJ1-2; D not resolved. Germline V gives CDR1 SGDLS, CDR2 YYNGEE. V lost 0 bases and J lost 4, with 10 bases in between. The CDR3 totals 14 residues. The CDR3 region is CASSVGGRPYGYTF. CDR3 bases: TGTGCCAGCAGCGTAGGTGGCCGCCCCTATGGCTACACCTTC.

The V call is TRBV2, the J call TRBJ1-2, with no clear D. CDR1 and CDR2 (germline): SNHLY, FYNNEI. The V end was cut by 8 bases, the J end by 3 bases, with 16 bases between. The CDR3 runs 14 residues. In nucleotides, the CDR3 is TGTGCCAGCCTGGCCCAGGCCTCTTACTATGGCTACACCTTC. Protein: CASLAQASYYGYTF.